The TCR beta chain described here comes from a study of identical twins. Only healthy Caucasians were enrolled as donors. This clonotype was detected only a few times. What it binds is not known. Regarding the study as a whole: Reduced insertions were recorded for abundant cord blood beta clonotypes, with no such pattern in memory repertoires. The degree of excess twin sharing was weaker in beta out-of-frame sequences.

Template switching added a universal primer site; cDNA carried unique molecular identifiers. TCRdb recomputed calls from the 5' RACE reads with MiXCR, one row per CDR3 protein. The top ten hold approximately 0.29% of the sample, which has around 1.7 million distinct CDR3 sequences, about 31% seen once. The sequence came from a newborn girl in good health. Sequencing was carried out using cord blood.

CDR3 in amino acids: CASSYRGPPSSTDTQYF. DNA of the CDR3: TGTGCCAGCAGTTACAGGGGTCCCCCTTCTAGCACAGATACGCAGTATTTT. The V call is TRBV2, the J call TRBJ2-3; 7 nucleotides agree with TRBD1. Germline loops: CDR1 SNHLY, CDR2 FYNNEI. Trimming removed 5 bases from V and 0 bases from J; junction bases left unmatched: 11. The CDR3 totals 17 residues. The full variable domain, completed using reference TRBV2 and TRBJ2-3, is EPEVTQTPSHQVTQMGQEVILRCVPISNHLYFYWYRQILGQKVEFLVSFYNNEISEKSEIFDDQFSVERPDGSNFTLKIRSTKLEDSAMYFCASSYRGPPSSTDTQYFGPGTRLTVL.